The 10 T cell receptor beta chains below all came from one sample that was sequenced in a study of cytomegalovirus exposure and HLA in healthy donors. PCR used 60 Vbeta primers and 13 Jbeta primers. Libraries were prepared by immunoSEQ multiplex PCR; TCRdb keeps only in-frame clonotypes and omits some of them. The profile shows under 200,000 clones, over 70% of them singletons. Sequenced sample: PBMCs. Receptors were obtained from a woman in her twenties or thirties in good health and CMV-seronegative.

The chain recombines TRBV27 with TRBJ2-7, with a weak D call TRBD1 (5 bases). V was pared by 6 bases and J by 3 bases, with 15 bases between. Germline V gives CDR1 MNHEY, CDR2 SMNVEV (reference sequence). This CDR3 contains 14 residues. CDR3 in DNA: TGTGCCAGCAGCCCCCTGGGGCAAGACTACGAGCAGTACTTC. Its translation is CASSPLGQDYEQYF.

The chain links TRBV6-5 to TRBJ1-5, with no clear D. The germline gives CDR1 MNHEY, CDR2 SVGAGI. Trimming cost V 0 bases and J 7 bases, with 7 bases left between them. The CDR3 loop spans 13 amino acids. The CDR3 here is CASSYSIGQPQHF. For the CDR3, the DNA is TGTGCCAGCAGTTACTCGATTGGCCAGCCCCAGCATTTT.

The CDR3 spells CASSLTGGWNEQYF. CDR3 nucleotides: TGTGCCAGCAGTTTAACGGGGGGCTGGAACGAGCAGTACTTC. The V gene is TRBV28, the J gene TRBJ2-7, with D possibly being TRBD2 (7 bases). V was shortened by 2 bases and J by 5 bases, with 13 bases between the two germline ends. This CDR3 spans 14 amino acids. The germline V gene encodes CDR1 MDHEN and CDR2 SYDVKM. The full variable domain, rest sourced from reference TRBV28 and TRBJ2-7, is DVKVTQSSRYLVKRTGEKVFLECVQDMDHENMFWYRQDPGLGLRLIYFSYDVKMKEKGDIPEGYSVSREKKERFSLILESASTNQTSMYLCASSLTGGWNEQYFGPGTRLTVT.

This clone came up once. The chain has TRBV21-1 and TRBJ1-2. TRBV21-1 is a documented pseudogene. The CDR3 length is 12 residues. The CDR3 spells CASSKRGNGYTF. For the CDR3, the DNA is TGTGCCAGCAGCAAACGGGGGAATGGCTACACCTTC.

This clone was seen a single time. The chain couples TRBV30 to TRBJ2-5, with D tentatively TRBD1 (5 bases). Between the trimmed V and J ends, which lost 5 bases and 11 bases, there was a span of 21 bases. This CDR3 is 13 amino acids long. Looked up from germline, CDR1 is GTSNPN and CDR2 is SVGIG (reference sequence). The CDR3 region is CAWARTDIVEQYF. The CDR3, as DNA: TGTGCCTGGGCTAGGACGGACATAGTGGAGCAGTACTTC.

The chain's CDR3 is CASSLVGETEAFF. The CDR3 DNA reads as TGCGCCAGCAGCTTGGTCGGGGAAACTGAAGCTTTCTTT. The genes are TRBV5-1 and TRBJ1-1, with no clear D. Trimming removed 0 bases at V and 5 bases at J, with 8 bases between. The CDR3 extends over 13 amino acids. Germline loops: CDR1 SGHRS, CDR2 YFSETQ.

This rearrangement joins TRBV19 to TRBJ1-1; weak D call: TRBD1 (6 bases). V lost 5 bases, J lost 0 bases, and 10 bases lay in between. This CDR3 comprises 14 residues. Germline values: CDR1 LNHDA, CDR2 SQIVND (reference sequence). CDR3 coding DNA: TGTGCCAGTAGTTCGACAGGATTGAACACTGAAGCTTTCTTT. Its translation is CASSSTGLNTEAFF. The full variable domain, in which reference TRBV19 and TRBJ1-1 provide the parts outside the CDR3, is DGGITQSPKYLFRKEGQNVTLSCEQNLNHDAMYWYRQDPGQGLRLIYYSQIVNDFQKGDIAEGYSVSREKKESFPLTVTSAQKNPTAFYLCASSSTGLNTEAFFGQGTRLTVV.

The genes are TRBV5-1 and TRBJ1-1; tentatively, D is TRBD1 (6 bases). CDR1 and CDR2 from the germline V gene are SGHRS and YFSETQ. The CDR3 is 11 amino acids. Trimming cost V 1 base and J 8 bases, with 6 bases left between them. The CDR3 sequence is CASSLRGEAFF. In DNA form, the CDR3 reads TGCGCCAGCAGCTTGAGGGGGGAAGCTTTCTTT.

This chain connects TRBV29-1 to TRBJ2-7; TRBD2 is a possible D gene (5 bases). In germline, CDR1 is SQVTM, CDR2 ANQGSEA. The CDR3 extends over 13 amino acids. V was trimmed by 4 bases and J by 4 bases, leaving 14 bases between them. The CDR3 region is CSVGGHTVYEQYF. CDR3 nucleotides: TGCAGCGTTGGAGGGCACACCGTTTACGAGCAGTACTTC.

The J gene is TRBJ1-5, the V gene TRBV19; D gene uncertain. Trimming cost V 7 bases and J 0 bases, with 10 bases left between them. There are 14 residues in the CDR3. Germline lookup yields CDR1 LNHDA and CDR2 SQIVND (reference sequence). CDR3 nucleotide sequence: TGTGCCAGTACCCCGCCGGTTAGCAATCAGCCCCAGCATTTT. Translation: CASTPPVSNQPQHF.